The T cell receptor (beta chain) described here comes from a study of T cells in Graves' hyperthyroidism and ophthalmopathy. Study results and limitations: Blood samples included most of the expanded thyroid clonotypes exceeding 0.001. Ophthalmopathy cases were set apart from stable hyperthyroidism by a 13 V-J model. A median roughly 6.6 months before onset, the model predicted ophthalmopathy.

This clonotype was found many times. Its matching antigen is unknown. TCR beta CDR3 regions were amplified from RNA transcripts. RT-PCR in the first round (using the HTBI primer set) targeted the TCR CDR3. TCRdb recomputed calls from the multiplex PCR reads with MiXCR, one row per CDR3 protein. The table records around 690,000 distinct CDR3 sequences, around 16% of them present only once. V was pared by 6 bases and J by 8 bases, with 6 bases of the junction left unmatched. The CDR3 extends over 15 amino acids. The germline gives CDR1 MDHEN, CDR2 SYDVKM. The TCR originated in a man between 50 and 59 years old with Graves' hyperthyroidism. Sequencing used blood. This chain links TRBV28 with TRBJ2-2; TRBD2 agrees at 13 bases. CDR3 in DNA: TGTGCCAGCAGATTAGGACTAGCGGGAGTAGGGGAGCTGTTTTTT. This codes for CASRLGLAGVGELFF.